The next 25 T cell receptor beta chains were all read from a single sample in a study of T cells after yellow fever vaccination. TCRdb reprocessed the 5' RACE reads with MiXCR, giving one entry per CDR3 protein. The table includes about 210,000 distinct CDR3 sequences, roughly 6.8% detected once. This specimen consisted of CD4+ T cells sorted from PBMCs, obtained on the day of the yellow fever booster vaccination. These receptor sequences come from a man aged 25-45 years who received the YFV17D yellow fever vaccine.

This clonotype has ten or more counts. V gene TRBV5-1 combines with J gene TRBJ1-1, with D possibly TRBD1 on 5 matching bases. The CDR3 runs 15 residues. CDR1 and CDR2 (germline): SGHRS, YFSETQ. V shed 4 bases and J shed 2 bases, with 15 bases lying between them. The CDR3 reads CASSPGSSINTEAFF. DNA for the CDR3: TGCGCCAGCAGCCCAGGGAGTAGCATTAACACTGAAGCTTTCTTT.

The chain combines TRBV20-1 with TRBJ2-3; D is possibly TRBD1 (6 bases). The V gene's germline CDR1 is DFQATT and CDR2 SNEGSKA (reference sequence). V was clipped by 6 bases and J by 6 bases, with 13 bases between them. This CDR3 spans 12 amino acids. This CDR3 reads CSAEGVGDTQYF. CDR3 DNA sequence: TGCAGTGCCGAGGGGGTGGGGGATACGCAGTATTTT.

This clonotype has ten or more counts. The chain links TRBV7-9 to TRBJ2-1, with TRBD2 identical over 13 bases. The junction had 8 bases not matched to a gene; V was cut back by 5 bases and J by 7 bases. The CDR3 sequence is 16 residues long. Germline V gene lookup returns CDR1 SEHNR and CDR2 FQNEAQ (reference sequence). The CDR3 spells CASSNPGLAGYNEQFF. The CDR3 bases are TGTGCCAGCAGCAACCCGGGACTAGCGGGGTATAATGAGCAGTTCTTC.

This clonotype has a handful of counts. The rearrangement uses TRBV18 and TRBJ2-7, with 7 bases fitting TRBD1. The ends lost 6 bases at V and 0 bases at J; junction bases unmatched: 8. CDR3 length: 15 amino acids. Germline CDR1 reads KGHSH; CDR2 reads LQKENI. CDR3 sequence (DNA): TGTGCCAGCTCGGCCCGGGACAGAAACTCCTACGAGCAGTACTTC. It translates to CASSARDRNSYEQYF.

This clonotype occurred a few times. The chain uses TRBV7-2 and TRBJ2-3; the D is unclear. The germline V and J ends were trimmed by 6 bases and 0 bases, with 7 bases remaining between them. Germline CDR1 is SGHTA and CDR2 is FQGNSA. The CDR3 has 13 amino acids. The CDR3 nucleotides read TGTGCCAGCAGACAATCGAGCACAGATACGCAGTATTTT. Protein product: CASRQSSTDTQYF.

This clonotype was seen more than once but under ten times. This chain uses TRBV20-1 with TRBJ2-1; 11 nucleotides line up with TRBD2. The V segment lost 0 bases and the J segment 4 bases; nucleotides outside the gene matches: 5. CDR3 size: 16 residues. Germline V lookup: CDR1 DFQATT, CDR2 SNEGSKA (reference sequence). The CDR3 protein is CSARDWGLAVYNEQFF. The DNA for the CDR3 is TGCAGTGCTAGAGATTGGGGACTAGCGGTTTACAATGAGCAGTTCTTC.

This clonotype was picked up a small number of times. This chain connects TRBV5-1 to TRBJ2-5, with D tentatively TRBD2 (6 bases). CDR1 SGHRS and CDR2 YFSETQ come from the germline V gene. CDR3 length: 17 amino acids. The V and J ends lost 4 bases and 3 bases respectively, with 22 bases between them. CDR3: CASSAGTRGRGEETQYF. CDR3 DNA sequence: TGCGCCAGCAGCGCGGGAACTAGAGGGAGAGGTGAAGAGACCCAGTACTTC. The complete variable domain, with remaining parts taken from reference TRBV5-1 and TRBJ2-5, reads KAGVTQTPRYLIKTRGQQVTLSCSPISGHRSVSWYQQTPGQGLQFLFEYFSETQRNKGNFPGRFSGRQFSNSRSEMNVSTLELGDSALYLCASSAGTRGRGEETQYFGPGTRLLVL.

This clonotype has at least ten counts. The rearrangement uses TRBV6-5 and TRBJ1-6; D gene unclear. The CDR3 totals 15 residues. Germline-derived CDR1 and CDR2 are MNHEY and SVGAGI. V lost 2 bases and J 11 bases, leaving 16 bases between the germline ends. CDR3 nucleotides: TGTGCCAGCAGTTACAGAGACACGGCAAATCCACCCCTCCACTTT. As protein: CASSYRDTANPPLHF.

The chain links TRBV12-3 or TRBV12-4 to TRBJ2-7, with D uncertain. V was cut by 6 bases and J by 2 bases, with 14 bases left in between. This CDR3 spans 14 amino acids. CDR3 protein: CASSPLLTAYEQYF. In DNA, the CDR3 is TGTGCCAGCAGCCCACTTCTAACGGCCTACGAGCAGTACTTC.

This chain uses TRBV4-3 with TRBJ1-2; D is perhaps TRBD1 (6 bases). V was trimmed by 0 bases and J by 10 bases, leaving 18 bases between them. The germline V gene has CDR1 LGHNA and CDR2 YSLEER. This CDR3 has 15 amino acids. In DNA, the CDR3 is TGCGCCAGCAGCCAAGATCGACACAGGGCCGGTTCCTACACCTTC. Encoded protein: CASSQDRHRAGSYTF.

This clonotype has only a few counts. The chain has TRBV25-1 and TRBJ2-7; D is unclear. Per the germline V gene, CDR1 is MGHDK and CDR2 is SYGVNS. The CDR3 has 11 amino acids. Trimming removed 8 bases from V and 6 bases from J, with 11 bases in between. The CDR3, as DNA: TGTGCCAGCCGCTTGGGCTTCGAGCAGTACTTC. Translation gives CASRLGFEQYF.

This clonotype was found many times. The rearrangement links TRBV29-1 to TRBJ2-3, with D perhaps matching TRBD2 (5 bases). Germline V gene lookup returns CDR1 SQVTM and CDR2 ANQGSEA. This CDR3 has 14 residues. Trimming cost V 7 bases and J 6 bases, with 20 bases left between them. CDR3 in DNA: TGCAGCGCTGTGAGCCTCGGGCGGGCGGATACGCAGTATTTT. Translated: CSAVSLGRADTQYF.

Only a few counts were recorded for this clonotype. The CDR3 sequence: CASSPDREAEAFF. CDR3 in DNA: TGTGCCAGCAGCCCCGACAGGGAGGCTGAAGCTTTCTTT. The chain links TRBV13 to TRBJ1-1; 7 nucleotides match TRBD1. The junction had 6 bases not matched to a gene; V was cut back by 5 bases and J by 6 bases. Germline lookup yields CDR1 PRHDT and CDR2 FYEKMQ (reference sequence). This CDR3 is 13 amino acids long.

This clonotype was seen repeatedly, ten times or more. The genes are TRBV7-9 and TRBJ2-1; 8 bases line up with TRBD2. V gave up 4 bases and J gave up 8 bases; unmatched junction bases: 10. The CDR3 runs 15 residues. Germline values: CDR1 SEHNR, CDR2 FQNEAQ (reference sequence). The CDR3 reads CASSSGTRRVDEQFF. In DNA form, the CDR3 reads TGTGCCAGCAGCTCGGGGACTAGAAGGGTCGATGAGCAGTTCTTC. The variable domain in full, completed from reference TRBV7-9 and TRBJ2-1, reads DTGVSQNPRHKITKRGQNVTFRCDPISEHNRLYWYRQTLGQGPEFLTYFQNEAQLEKSRLLSDRFSAERPKGSFSTLEIQRTEQGDSAMYLCASSSGTRRVDEQFFGPGTRLTVL.

This clonotype was recorded many times. This chain links TRBV7-2 with TRBJ2-7; D gene uncertain. The CDR3 spans 13 residues. CDR1 and CDR2 from the germline V gene are SGHTA and FQGNSA. Between the trimmed V and J ends, which lost 1 base and 4 bases, there was a span of 8 bases. The CDR3 spells CASSLEALYEQYF. The CDR3 nucleotides read TGTGCCAGCAGCTTAGAGGCACTATACGAGCAGTACTTC.

The V and J genes are TRBV7-6 and TRBJ1-6, with 10 bases lining up with TRBD1. The CDR3 has 15 amino acids. CDR1 and CDR2 from the germline V gene are SGHVS and FNYEAQ. The J segment lost 9 bases and the V segment lost 5 bases, leaving 7 bases of the junction unmatched. The CDR3 bases are TGTGCCAGCAGCCCTACCGGGACAGGGGTTTCACCCCTCCACTTT. Translated, it gives CASSPTGTGVSPLHF.

This chain uses TRBV18 with TRBJ2-7; TRBD1 aligns across 7 bases. J gave up 6 bases and V 5 bases, and 7 bases lay outside the gene matches. CDR1 and CDR2 from the germline V gene are KGHSH and LQKENI. This CDR3 has 13 residues. CDR3 coding DNA: TGTGCCAGCTCATCGCGGACAGGCCCCGAGCAGTACTTC. Protein sequence: CASSSRTGPEQYF.

This clonotype was recorded many times. The rearrangement joins TRBV12-3 or TRBV12-4 to TRBJ2-4; D unresolved. The CDR3 length is 13 residues. Trimming removed 6 bases at V and 0 bases at J, with 6 bases between. CDR3 amino acids: CASSLLAKNIQYF. CDR3 nucleotide sequence: TGTGCCAGCAGCCTTCTAGCCAAAAACATTCAGTACTTC.

V gene TRBV15 combines with J gene TRBJ2-7, with TRBD2 identical over 8 bases. V trimming: 3 bases; J trimming: 4 bases; junction bases outside the gene matches: 14. Looked up from germline, CDR1 is LNHNV and CDR2 is YYDKDF (reference sequence). CDR3 length: 17 amino acids. CDR3 sequence (DNA): TGTGCCACCAGCAGGGCACTGAGCGGGACTAGTCGGTACGAGCAGTACTTC. Encoded protein: CATSRALSGTSRYEQYF.

The sample holds many counts of this clonotype. The gene calls are TRBV6-2 or TRBV6-3 and TRBJ2-2; TRBD2 aligns across 9 bases. The V and J ends lost 6 bases and 5 bases, in that order; junction bases with no gene match: 7. CDR1 and CDR2 (germline): MNHEY, SVGEGT. The CDR3 runs to 15 residues. The CDR3 loop is CASRVAGAGTGELFF. The DNA for the CDR3 is TGTGCCAGCAGAGTAGCGGGAGCGGGTACCGGGGAGCTGTTTTTT.

Turning to this clonotype: A read error is possible here, since a much larger clone lies one base away. J is TRBJ2-7 and V is TRBV19; tentatively, D is TRBD1 or TRBD2 (5 bases each). In germline, CDR1 is LNHDA, CDR2 SQIVND (reference sequence). CDR3 length: 14 amino acids. Trimming took off 2 bases at V and 3 bases at J, with 11 bases between the two ends. CDR3 DNA sequence: TGTGCCAGTAGTATACGGGGCGGACTCTACGAGCAGTACTTC. Encoded protein: CASSIRGGLYEQYF.

This clonotype was detected only a few times. This chain uses TRBV7-9 with TRBJ2-1; 9 positions match TRBD1. Germline values: CDR1 SEHNR, CDR2 FQNEAQ (reference sequence). V shed 2 bases and J 5 bases; nucleotides not matched to a gene: 10. This CDR3 region has 17 residues. This CDR3 reads CASSLSTGTGIDNEQFF. CDR3 DNA: TGTGCCAGCAGCTTATCCACCGGGACAGGGATCGACAATGAGCAGTTCTTC.

The rearrangement joins TRBV18 to TRBJ1-5; D is uncertain. Germline CDR1 is KGHSH and CDR2 is LQKENI. The CDR3 consists of 14 residues. The V and J ends lost 2 bases and 0 bases respectively, with 5 bases between them. DNA for the CDR3: TGTGCCAGCTCACCAGGGATTAGCAATCAGCCCCAGCATTTT. This encodes CASSPGISNQPQHF.

The CDR3 DNA reads TGCAGTGCCTTCGACAGGCCGGCTTCACCCCTCCACTTT. Its translation is CSAFDRPASPLHF. The V gene is TRBV20-1, the J gene TRBJ1-6, with a weak D call TRBD1 (6 bases). Trimming removed 6 bases at V and 9 bases at J, with 15 bases between. The CDR3 has 13 amino acids. Per germline, CDR1 DFQATT and CDR2 SNEGSKA (reference sequence).

At least ten counts were recorded for this clonotype. The J gene is TRBJ1-1, the V gene TRBV28, with a tentative D call TRBD1 (6 bases). CDR3 length equals 14 residues. Germline V lookup: CDR1 MDHEN, CDR2 SYDVKM. V was cut by 5 bases and J by 7 bases, with 17 bases left in between. The CDR3 sequence is CASSQLGQGIEAFF. The CDR3 DNA is TGTGCCAGCAGTCAGCTCGGTCAGGGGATTGAAGCTTTCTTT.